This paragraph covers one TCR beta chain sequence. Antigen: not known. Mismatch with germline at one junction end may stem from a read error. The CDR3 sequence is 14 residues long. CDR1 and CDR2 from the germline V gene are MNHEY and SVGAGI. The data are from a study of OX40 agonist ivuxolimab in advanced cancers. Study information: A male proportion of 70% to 90% was recorded, with mean age 60 years and range roughly 23 to 90. Study observations and caveats: Near-lowest levels of clonal expansion characterized partial responders at 0.1-3.0 mg/kg. Expanded clones were, on average, more numerous among CD8+ T cells than CD4+.

Sampled blood was obtained at baseline, cycle 4 day 1, and cycle 7 day 1. Profiling relied on immunoSEQ multiplex PCR, and the TCRdb table lists in-frame clones only, not all of them. The data hold about 97,000 clones, with roughly nine tenths observed a single time. Source: CD4+ or CD8+ T cells sorted from blood, taken in a trial of the OX40 agonist ivuxolimab. This clonotype was obtained from an adult with an advanced solid tumor such as melanoma, head and neck, liver or kidney cancer. This sequence joins TRBV6-5 and TRBJ1-5, with 10 bases lining up with TRBD1. The CDR3 loop reads CASKDRGDNLPQHF. In DNA, the CDR3 is TGTGCCAGTAAGGACAGGGGGGACAATCTGCCCCAGCATTTT.